Presented here are 7 T cell receptor beta chains from one specimen sequenced in a study of blood T cell repertoires in COVID-19. The table came from immunoSEQ multiplex PCR; TCRdb's copy has only in-frame clones and leaves some out. The data contain some 150,000 clones, 80% to 90% of them singletons. Sample: peripheral blood. These receptors were obtained from a woman in her fifties or sixties with active COVID-19.

The CDR3 DNA follows: TGTGCCAGCTCACCGGACAGGGTAAGCAATCAGCCCCAGCATTTT. It is translated as CASSPDRVSNQPQHF. This chain joins TRBV18 and TRBJ1-5; 8 positions match TRBD1. In germline, CDR1 is KGHSH, CDR2 LQKENI. The CDR3 runs to 15 residues. V trimming: 3 bases; J trimming: 1 base; junction bases outside the gene matches: 2.

The chain has TRBV5-5 and TRBJ2-4, with a possible D match to TRBD1 (6 bases). Germline V lookup: CDR1 SGHKS, CDR2 YYEKEE (reference sequence). V dropped 3 bases and J dropped 0 bases, with 16 bases sitting between them. This CDR3 has 17 residues. As DNA, the CDR3 is TGTGCCAGCAGCTCCCTTCTCACAGGGCTAGCCAAAAACATTCAGTACTTC. This encodes CASSSLLTGLAKNIQYF.

The chain couples TRBV19 to TRBJ2-7; 10 nucleotides match TRBD2. Trimming removed 6 bases from V and 0 bases from J; junction bases left unmatched: 17. Germline CDR1 reads LNHDA; CDR2 reads SQIVND (reference sequence). CDR3 length: 19 residues. DNA for the CDR3: TGTGCCAGTAGATTTCGTTCGGTAGCGGGAGGTACCTACTCCTACGAGCAGTACTTC. Amino acids: CASRFRSVAGGTYSYEQYF.

J is TRBJ2-7 and V is TRBV4-2; 8 nucleotides match TRBD1. The length of the CDR3 is 15 residues. The germline V gene has CDR1 LGHNA and CDR2 YNFKEQ. The V segment lost 1 base and the J segment 2 bases; nucleotides outside the gene matches: 4. The CDR3 sequence: CASSQVTGGPYEQYF. DNA of the CDR3: TGTGCCAGCAGCCAAGTCACAGGGGGACCCTACGAGCAGTACTTC.

This chain joins TRBV4-1 and TRBJ2-3; a possible D gene is TRBD1 (5 bases). The CDR3 sequence is 17 residues long. Germline CDR1 is MGHRA and CDR2 is YSYEKL. V lost 0 bases, J lost 0 bases, and 13 bases lay in between. The CDR3 DNA sequence: TGCGCCAGCAGCCAAGATGGGGCCGCTTCTAGCACAGATACGCAGTATTTT. Its translation is CASSQDGAASSTDTQYF.

The chain employs TRBV11-2 and TRBJ2-7; D gene unclear. V dropped 5 bases and J dropped 5 bases, with 16 bases sitting between them. The CDR3 sequence is 14 residues long. The germline gives CDR1 SGHAT, CDR2 FQNNGV. CDR3 region: CASSRLQESNEQYF. As DNA, the CDR3 is TGTGCCAGCAGCCGACTCCAAGAATCCAACGAGCAGTACTTC.

The V and J genes are TRBV2 and TRBJ2-3; the match to TRBD2 covers 10 bases. J gave up 5 bases and V 7 bases, and 12 bases lay outside the gene matches. The V gene's germline CDR1 is SNHLY and CDR2 FYNNEI. This CDR3 region has 16 residues. The CDR3 sequence is CASIGASGSMGDTQYF. DNA of the CDR3: TGTGCCAGCATAGGTGCTAGCGGGAGCATGGGAGATACGCAGTATTTT.